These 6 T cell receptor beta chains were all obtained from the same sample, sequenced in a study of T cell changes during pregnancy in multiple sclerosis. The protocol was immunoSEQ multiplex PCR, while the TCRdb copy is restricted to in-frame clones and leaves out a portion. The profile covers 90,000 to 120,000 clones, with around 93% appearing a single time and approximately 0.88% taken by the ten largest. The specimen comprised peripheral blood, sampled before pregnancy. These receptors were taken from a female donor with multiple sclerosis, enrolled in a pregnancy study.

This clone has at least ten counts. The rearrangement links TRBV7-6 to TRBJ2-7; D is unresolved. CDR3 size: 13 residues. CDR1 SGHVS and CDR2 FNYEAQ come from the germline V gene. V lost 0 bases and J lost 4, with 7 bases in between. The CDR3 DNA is TGTGCCAGCAGCTTAGCAGAACGGTACGAGCAGTACTTC. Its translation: CASSLAERYEQYF.

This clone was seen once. The CDR3 DNA sequence: TGTGCCAGCGGTCTTGGTAGCGCCAACGAGCAGTACTTC. Encoded protein: CASGLGSANEQYF. This sequence joins TRBV28 and TRBJ2-7, with D perhaps TRBD2 (5 bases). Germline CDR1 and CDR2: MDHEN and SYDVKM. Trimming pared 8 bases from V and 5 bases from J, leaving 16 bases between. This CDR3 comprises 13 residues. Combining the CDR3 with reference TRBV28 and TRBJ2-7 gives the whole variable domain DVKVTQSSRYLVKRTGEKVFLECVQDMDHENMFWYRQDPGLGLRLIYFSYDVKMKEKGDIPEGYSVSREKKERFSLILESASTNQTSMYLCASGLGSANEQYFGPGTRLTVT.

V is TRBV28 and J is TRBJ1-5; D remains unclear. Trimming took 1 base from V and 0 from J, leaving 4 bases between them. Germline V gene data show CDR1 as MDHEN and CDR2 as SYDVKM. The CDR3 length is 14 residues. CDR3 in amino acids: CASSLLVSNQPQHF. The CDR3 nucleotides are TGTGCCAGCAGTTTATTAGTTAGCAATCAGCCCCAGCATTTT.

Here the CDR3 DNA reads TGTGCCAGCAGTTTAAAGGGGTCGGTGAACACTGAAGCTTTCTTT. Its translation is CASSLKGSVNTEAFF. The V and J genes are TRBV27 and TRBJ1-1, with a possible D match to TRBD1 (5 bases). The length of the CDR3 is 15 residues. Trimming removed 2 bases from V and 0 bases from J, with 10 bases in between. Germline CDR1 is MNHEY and CDR2 is SMNVEV (reference sequence).

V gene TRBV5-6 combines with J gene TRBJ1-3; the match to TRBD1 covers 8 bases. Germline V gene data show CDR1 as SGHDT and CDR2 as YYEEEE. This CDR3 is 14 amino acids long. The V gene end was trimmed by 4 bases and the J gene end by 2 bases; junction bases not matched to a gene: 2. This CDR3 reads CASSPQGAGNTIYF. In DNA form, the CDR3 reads TGTGCCAGCAGCCCACAGGGGGCTGGAAACACCATATATTTT.

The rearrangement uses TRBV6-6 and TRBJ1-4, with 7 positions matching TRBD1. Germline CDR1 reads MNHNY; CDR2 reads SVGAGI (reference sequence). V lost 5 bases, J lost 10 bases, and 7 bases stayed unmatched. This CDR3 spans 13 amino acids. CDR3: CASSNRQGGKLFF. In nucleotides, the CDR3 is TGTGCCAGCAGTAACAGACAGGGAGGAAAACTGTTTTTT.